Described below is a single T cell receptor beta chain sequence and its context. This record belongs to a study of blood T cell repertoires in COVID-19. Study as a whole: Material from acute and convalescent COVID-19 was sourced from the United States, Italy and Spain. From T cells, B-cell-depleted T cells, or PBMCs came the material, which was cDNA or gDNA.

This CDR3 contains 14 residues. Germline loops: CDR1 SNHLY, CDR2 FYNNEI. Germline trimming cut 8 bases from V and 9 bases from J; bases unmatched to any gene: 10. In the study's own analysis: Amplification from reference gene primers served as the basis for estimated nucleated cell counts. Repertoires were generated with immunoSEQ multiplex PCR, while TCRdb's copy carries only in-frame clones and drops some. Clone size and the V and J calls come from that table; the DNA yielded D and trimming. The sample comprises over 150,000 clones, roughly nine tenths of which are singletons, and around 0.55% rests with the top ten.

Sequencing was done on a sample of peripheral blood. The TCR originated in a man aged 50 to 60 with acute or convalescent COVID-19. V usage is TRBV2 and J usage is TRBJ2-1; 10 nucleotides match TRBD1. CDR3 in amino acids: CASGRDRGISEQFF. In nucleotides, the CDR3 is TGTGCCAGCGGCCGGGACAGGGGAATTTCTGAGCAGTTCTTC.